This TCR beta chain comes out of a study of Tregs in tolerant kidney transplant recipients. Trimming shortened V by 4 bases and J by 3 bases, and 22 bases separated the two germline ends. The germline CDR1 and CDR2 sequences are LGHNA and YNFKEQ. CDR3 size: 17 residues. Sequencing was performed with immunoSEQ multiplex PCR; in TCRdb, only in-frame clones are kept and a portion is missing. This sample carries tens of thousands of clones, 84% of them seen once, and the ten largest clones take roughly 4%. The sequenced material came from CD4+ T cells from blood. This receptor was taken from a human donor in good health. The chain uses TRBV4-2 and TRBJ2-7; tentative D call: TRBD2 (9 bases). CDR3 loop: CASSRQQGASGNYEQYF. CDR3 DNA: TGTGCCAGCAGCCGCCAGCAGGGGGCTAGCGGGAACTACGAGCAGTACTTC.